These 9 T cell receptor beta chains were all obtained from the same sample, sequenced in a study of blood T cell repertoires in COVID-19. Profiled with immunoSEQ multiplex PCR; TCRdb holds only in-frame clones, not every one. In the table there are about 230,000 clones, approximately 80% of which are singletons. Input material: peripheral blood. Source of these receptors: a middle-aged man with acute or convalescent COVID-19.

A remark on this clone: Here the CDR3 omits its conserved ending phenylalanine or tryptophan, so a read error is the likely source. No DNA is shown, since the ends of the CDR3 on it are uncertain; the CDR3 is the one TCRdb lists. J is TRBJ1-1 and V is TRBV30. The CDR3 is 13 residues long, counting both termini. Germline V lookup: CDR1 GTSNPN, CDR2 SVGIG (reference sequence). The CDR3 spells CAWTGGPTLNPAG.

Concerning this clone itself: Compared with germline, one end of the junction differs, possibly owing to a read error. The V call is TRBV6-5, the J call TRBJ1-1; TRBD1 aligns across 7 bases. CDR1 MNHEY and CDR2 SVGAGI come from the germline V gene. This CDR3 is 13 amino acids long. The CDR3 coding sequence is TGTGCCAGCAGCTATACAGGGGACACTGTAGCTTTCTTT. Encoded protein: CASSYTGDTVAFF.

The rearrangement joins TRBV27 to TRBJ2-1; a possible D gene is TRBD2 (6 bases). This CDR3 spans 15 amino acids. Germline assignment: CDR1 MNHEY and CDR2 SMNVEV (reference sequence). V was pared by 3 bases and J by 6 bases, with 15 bases between. The CDR3 spells CASSFNGRVRNEQFF. DNA for the CDR3: TGTGCCAGCAGTTTTAACGGGAGAGTTCGCAATGAGCAGTTCTTC.

The J gene is TRBJ1-1, the V gene TRBV3-1 (or the pseudogene TRBV3-2); unclear D gene. V shed 1 base and J shed 1 base, with 10 bases lying between them. CDR1 and CDR2 from the germline V gene are LGHDT and YNNKEL (reference sequence). The CDR3 sequence is 15 residues long. Here the CDR3 reads CASSQVSRSNTEAFF. The CDR3 coding sequence is TGTGCCAGCAGCCAAGTAAGTCGGTCGAACACTGAAGCTTTCTTT.

The chain employs TRBV20-1 and TRBJ1-1; D uncertain. CDR3 size: 12 residues. The germline gives CDR1 DFQATT, CDR2 SNEGSKA (reference sequence). V was clipped by 3 bases and J by 0 bases, with 5 bases between them. The CDR3: CSASRVNTEAFF. CDR3 nucleotide sequence: TGCAGTGCTAGTCGGGTGAACACTGAAGCTTTCTTT.

This clone is a singleton in its sample. The chain is built from TRBV7-2 and TRBJ1-4, with 7 bases lining up with TRBD1. Germline-derived CDR1 and CDR2 are SGHTA and FQGNSA. Trimming took 5 bases from V and 8 from J; bases not matched to a gene: 8. CDR3 size: 14 residues. The CDR3 here is CASSPSRGREKLFF. The CDR3 DNA reads TGTGCCAGCAGCCCGTCGAGGGGGCGGGAAAAACTGTTTTTT. The full variable domain, completed using reference TRBV7-2 and TRBJ1-4, is GAGVSQSPSNKVTEKGKDVELRCDPISGHTALYWYRQSLGQGLEFLIYFQGNSAPDKSGLPSDRFSAERTGGSVSTLTIQRTQQEDSAVYLCASSPSRGREKLFFGSGTQLSVL.

The chain is built from TRBV28 and TRBJ2-7; TRBD1 matches 11 bases. The CDR3 extends over 16 amino acids. The trim removed 3 bases at V and 5 bases at J, leaving 9 bases unmatched. Per germline, CDR1 MDHEN and CDR2 SYDVKM. The CDR3 DNA reads as TGTGCCAGCAGTTTCCAGGACAGGGGGCTAAGGAACGAGCAGTACTTC. This sequence encodes CASSFQDRGLRNEQYF.

J is TRBJ1-2 and V is TRBV2; a weak D match, TRBD1 (5 bases). Between the trimmed V and J ends, which lost 4 bases and 5 bases, there was a span of 17 bases. Germline CDR1 is SNHLY and CDR2 is FYNNEI. The CDR3 consists of 15 residues. CDR3 DNA sequence: TGTGCCAGCAGTGCGACAGTCACACCAACATATGGCTACACCTTC. It encodes CASSATVTPTYGYTF. Together with reference TRBV2 and TRBJ1-2, the CDR3 gives the full variable domain: EPEVTQTPSHQVTQMGQEVILRCVPISNHLYFYWYRQILGQKVEFLVSFYNNEISEKSEIFDDQFSVERPDGSNFTLKIRSTKLEDSAMYFCASSATVTPTYGYTFGSGTRLTVV.

The chain is built from TRBV5-4 and TRBJ2-7; 11 bases align to TRBD2. The CDR3 runs to 14 residues. V gave up 4 bases and J gave up 3 bases; unmatched junction bases: 3. Germline CDR1 and CDR2: SGHNT and YYREEE (reference sequence). In DNA form, the CDR3 reads TGTGCCAGCAGCGGGGGACTAGCGGACTACGAGCAGTACTTC. The encoded protein is CASSGGLADYEQYF.